Following are 28 T cell receptor beta chains from one sample sequenced in a study of CD8 T cells in ankylosing spondylitis. Study-wide results and caveats: A TCR beta motif made of eight highly homologous variants seemed typical of ankylosing spondylitis blood.

TCRdb ran MiXCR on the 5' RACE reads and lists one entry per CDR3 protein. The data hold approximately 500,000 distinct CDR3 sequences, with about 13% observed a single time. Antigens for these TCRs are unknown. The sample taken for sequencing was blood, either unsorted or a sorted T cell fraction (not recorded which). These TCRs come from a male donor with ankylosing spondylitis.

A few counts support this clonotype. The V and J genes are TRBV5-1 and TRBJ2-3; D possibly corresponds to TRBD2 (6 bases). V lost 6 bases, J lost 3 bases, and 23 bases lay in between. The CDR3 extends over 17 amino acids. Per the germline V gene, CDR1 is SGHRS and CDR2 is YFSETQ. This chain's CDR3 is CASTPHGGELTTDTQYF. CDR3 sequence (DNA): TGCGCCAGCACCCCTCACGGGGGAGAGCTCACAACAGATACGCAGTATTTT.

This clonotype has just a few counts. The chain links TRBV20-1 to TRBJ1-1; tentatively, D is TRBD1 (5 bases). The CDR3 length is 13 residues. Trimming took off 1 base at V and 7 bases at J, with 13 bases between the two ends. Germline CDR1 DFQATT, CDR2 SNEGSKA (reference sequence). The DNA for the CDR3 is TGCAGTGCTAGAGTATTGGGGGTTTATGAAGCTTTCTTT. Translated, it gives CSARVLGVYEAFF.

There are many counts of this clonotype. V and J are TRBV3-1 and TRBJ1-5, with D uncertain. Germline V lookup: CDR1 LGHDT, CDR2 YNNKEL (reference sequence). This CDR3 region has 15 residues. Between the trimmed V and J ends, which lost 1 base and 7 bases, there was a span of 14 bases. The CDR3 region has the DNA TGTGCCAGCAGCCAAGGCGCAGGTAATGGGCAGCCCCAGCATTTT. The encoded protein is CASSQGAGNGQPQHF.

This clonotype was observed a single time. The J gene is TRBJ2-7, the V gene TRBV7-2, with 12 bases matching TRBD2. Germline values: CDR1 SGHTA, CDR2 FQGNSA. The CDR3 has 16 residues. V dropped 5 bases and J dropped 2; count of bases not matched to a gene: 7. CDR3 DNA: TGTGCCAGCAGCCCTGGACTAGCGGGATGGACCTACGAGCAGTACTTC. Its translation is CASSPGLAGWTYEQYF.

The chain links TRBV7-2 to TRBJ2-3; 9 bases are shared with TRBD2. Germline V gene sequence: CDR1 SGHTA, CDR2 FQGNSA. J was trimmed by 10 bases and V by 2 bases; bases with no gene match: 10. The CDR3 is made up of 15 amino acids. The CDR3 DNA reads TGTGCCAGCAGCTTAAGTGGGCGGGAGGGCCTATCGCAGTATTTT. It is translated as CASSLSGREGLSQYF.

This clonotype was found a few times. J is TRBJ2-1 and V is TRBV4-2; 7 positions agree with TRBD2. This CDR3 has 16 amino acids. The V gene end was trimmed by 0 bases and the J gene end by 10 bases; junction bases not matched to a gene: 12. Per the germline V gene, CDR1 is LGHNA and CDR2 is YNFKEQ. Here the CDR3 reads CASSQERLAEAREQFF. In DNA, the CDR3 is TGTGCCAGCAGCCAAGAGAGGCTAGCGGAGGCCCGAGAGCAGTTCTTC.

This clonotype appeared a few times. CDR3 sequence reads: CASSLGTGEQPQHF. CDR3 nucleotides: TGTGCCAGCAGCTTAGGGACAGGGGAACAGCCCCAGCATTTT. The genes are TRBV7-9 and TRBJ1-5, with 9 positions matching TRBD1. Trimming removed 1 base from V and 7 bases from J; junction bases left unmatched: 2. Germline-derived CDR1 and CDR2 are SEHNR and FQNEAQ (reference sequence). This CDR3 has 14 residues.

Only a few counts were recorded for this clonotype. CDR3 DNA: TGTGCCAGCAGCTTAGTCTCTTTACAGGGTACTGAAGCTTTCTTT. It translates to CASSLVSLQGTEAFF. This chain connects TRBV7-9 to TRBJ1-1, with D perhaps matching TRBD1 (6 bases). Germline V gives CDR1 SEHNR, CDR2 FQNEAQ (reference sequence). The CDR3 is made up of 15 amino acids. Trimming cost V 1 base and J 5 bases, with 14 bases left between them.

The rearrangement links TRBV5-1 to TRBJ2-3; 9 positions match TRBD1. With V trimmed by 5 bases and J by 0 bases, 10 bases remained unmatched. This CDR3 is built from 17 residues. Germline-derived CDR1 and CDR2 are SGHRS and YFSETQ. CDR3 sequence (DNA): TGCGCCAGCAGGGCTTTCGGGACAGGGCTTAGCACAGATACGCAGTATTTT. Translation gives CASRAFGTGLSTDTQYF.

This clonotype showed up just once. An end of the junction differs from the germline gene, which may be a read error. The chain uses TRBV24-1 and TRBJ2-1; 7 nucleotides match TRBD2. Germline CDR1 and CDR2: KGHDR and SFDVKD. The CDR3 spans 16 residues. The CDR3: CATSESSGGRYNEQLF. CDR3 sequence (DNA): TGTGCCACCAGTGAGAGCTCGGGGGGACGATACAATGAGCAGTTGTTC.

This clonotype has ten or more counts. CDR3 nucleotide sequence: TGCAGTGCTAGAGATTGGGGGACCGGGGAGCTGTTTTTT. Protein: CSARDWGTGELFF. V gene TRBV20-1 combines with J gene TRBJ2-2; D assignment may be TRBD1 or TRBD2 (5 bases each). V was shortened by 0 bases and J by 5 bases, with 7 bases between the two germline ends. This CDR3 comprises 13 residues. Germline lookup yields CDR1 DFQATT and CDR2 SNEGSKA (reference sequence).

This clonotype was seen more than once but under ten times. This chain links TRBV12-3 or TRBV12-4 with TRBJ1-1; D gene unclear. V shed 7 bases and J shed 5 bases, with 11 bases lying between them. There are 12 residues in the CDR3. As DNA, the CDR3 is TGTGCCAGCACCTTAAAAGGGACTGAAGCTTTCTTT. Translating it yields CASTLKGTEAFF.

This clonotype appeared a few times. The chain carries TRBV13 and TRBJ2-7, with D perhaps TRBD1 (7 bases). The CDR3 runs 14 residues. Trimming left V 4 bases short and J 2 bases short, with 12 bases between. CDR1 and CDR2 (germline): PRHDT, FYEKMQ (reference sequence). The CDR3 reads CASSSGGTAYEQYF. CDR3 nucleotide sequence: TGTGCCAGCAGCTCAGGGGGGACAGCCTACGAGCAGTACTTC.

This chain links TRBV27 with TRBJ2-1, with 9 nucleotides matching TRBD2. The length of the CDR3 is 15 residues. Looked up from germline, CDR1 is MNHEY and CDR2 is SMNVEV (reference sequence). V shed 5 bases, J shed 4 bases, and the junction held 6 bases outside the gene matches. The DNA for the CDR3 is TGTGCCAGCAGTAGCTCTAGCGGGGATTACAATGAGCAGTTCTTC. Translation: CASSSSSGDYNEQFF.

This clonotype was counted ten times or more. V usage is TRBV20-1 and J usage is TRBJ2-4, with TRBD2 as a possible D gene (7 bases). The CDR3 is made up of 14 amino acids. V lost 0 bases, J lost 8 bases, and 14 bases lay in between. The germline V gene encodes CDR1 DFQATT and CDR2 SNEGSKA (reference sequence). This chain's CDR3 is CSARDIQGGDIQYF. As DNA, the CDR3 is TGCAGTGCTAGAGATATACAGGGAGGGGACATTCAGTACTTC.

This clonotype turned up a few times. The chain has TRBV6-1 and TRBJ1-1; D perhaps matches TRBD1 (6 bases). This CDR3 has 14 residues. CDR1 MNHNS and CDR2 SASEGT come from the germline V gene. The V end lost 2 bases, the J end lost 5 bases, and 12 bases lay between the germline ends. The CDR3 DNA follows: TGTGCCAGCAGTGAAAGGACAGCCGAAACTGAAGCTTTCTTT. Translation: CASSERTAETEAFF.

The chain links TRBV5-6 to TRBJ2-5; D is perhaps TRBD1 or TRBD2 (5 bases each). V was pared by 2 bases and J by 5 bases, with 13 bases between. This CDR3 spans 14 amino acids. CDR1 SGHDT and CDR2 YYEEEE come from the germline V gene. CDR3 coding DNA: TGTGCCAGCAGCTTCCCCTCCGGGGCGGAGACCCAGTACTTC. Translating it yields CASSFPSGAETQYF.

This clonotype was detected many times. This chain uses TRBV6-1 with TRBJ2-1; 10 positions agree with TRBD2. The CDR3 is 14 amino acids. Per the germline V gene, CDR1 is MNHNS and CDR2 is SASEGT. V trimming: 6 bases; J trimming: 5 bases; junction bases outside the gene matches: 4. In DNA, the CDR3 is TGTGCCAGCAGGGGTAGCGGGAGGAACAATGAGCAGTTCTTC. Translation: CASRGSGRNNEQFF.

J is TRBJ1-3 and V is TRBV7-8, with a weak D call TRBD1 (5 bases). Germline CDR1 is SGHVS and CDR2 is FQNEAQ. This CDR3 has 18 amino acids. V lost 2 bases and J lost 0, with 17 bases in between. In DNA form, the CDR3 reads TGTGCCAGCAGCTTATTCAGGGCCCTATTGGGCTCTGGAAACACCATATATTTT. It codes for CASSLFRALLGSGNTIYF.

The CDR3 here is CASSQELAGGRYEQYV. The CDR3 nucleotides read TGCGCCAGCAGCCAAGAGCTAGCGGGAGGGAGATACGAGCAGTACGTC. The genes are TRBV4-1 and TRBJ2-7; 12 positions match TRBD2. The CDR3 is made up of 16 amino acids. The germline gives CDR1 MGHRA, CDR2 YSYEKL. Trimming took 0 bases from V and 4 from J; bases not matched to a gene: 4.

The V call is TRBV30, the J call TRBJ2-1, with 15 bases that match TRBD2. The germline V gene has CDR1 GTSNPN and CDR2 SVGIG (reference sequence). The CDR3 contains 15 residues. Unmatched junction bases numbered 6, after V lost 5 bases and J lost 7 bases. The CDR3 region has the DNA TGTGCCTGGGGAGGGACTAGCGGGAGGAGGAATGAGCAGTTCTTC. Translation gives CAWGGTSGRRNEQFF.

This clonotype was observed a handful of times. This chain connects TRBV11-2 to TRBJ2-2; no definite D call. The CDR3 length is 13 residues. The ends were cut back, 6 bases at V and 1 base at J, with 6 bases in the middle. The germline V gene has CDR1 SGHAT and CDR2 FQNNGV. As DNA, the CDR3 is TGTGCCAGCAGGTACCAGAACACCGGGGAGCTGTTTTTT. This encodes CASRYQNTGELFF.

This clonotype has just one count. The gene calls are TRBV6-5 and TRBJ2-7; 8 bases align to TRBD1. The trim removed 4 bases at V and 7 bases at J, leaving 21 bases unmatched. Germline-derived CDR1 and CDR2 are MNHEY and SVGAGI. The CDR3 has 18 residues. For the CDR3, the DNA is TGTGCCAGCAGTTGGGCCCGAGACAGGGGCCTCAGGGTGGGGGAGCAGTACGTC. Its translation: CASSWARDRGLRVGEQYV.

This chain connects TRBV7-8 to TRBJ1-6; the D gene is possibly TRBD1 (5 bases). The CDR3 sequence is 16 residues long. V was clipped by 4 bases and J by 6 bases, with 16 bases between them. Per germline, CDR1 SGHVS and CDR2 FQNEAQ. In nucleotides, the CDR3 is TGTGCCAGCAGCTATTCCAATGGGGCCGTTAATTCACCCCTCCACTTT. Translated, it gives CASSYSNGAVNSPLHF.

This clonotype was recorded at least ten times. This chain uses TRBV9 with TRBJ1-1, with unresolved D. Trimming took off 0 bases at V and 1 base at J, with 7 bases between the two ends. Per the germline V gene, CDR1 is SGDLS and CDR2 is YYNGEE. This CDR3 has 14 residues. The CDR3 region is CASSVALGNTEAFF. Written as DNA, the CDR3 is TGTGCCAGCAGCGTAGCTTTGGGGAACACTGAAGCTTTCTTT.

The CDR3 sequence is CAISPGPSDTQYF. The CDR3 bases are TGTGCCATCAGTCCCGGTCCCAGCGATACGCAGTATTTT. V and J are TRBV10-3 and TRBJ2-3; the D is unclear. In germline, CDR1 is ENHRY, CDR2 SYGVKD. The CDR3 sequence is 13 residues long. V gave up 5 bases and J gave up 6 bases, with 12 bases separating them.

Here the CDR3 DNA reads TGTGCCAGCAGCCTCGGGACACCCAATTCCTACGAGCAGTACTTC. Protein sequence: CASSLGTPNSYEQYF. The chain couples TRBV5-6 to TRBJ2-7; TRBD1 might be the D (6 bases). In germline, CDR1 is SGHDT, CDR2 YYEEEE. The CDR3 extends over 15 amino acids. V was pared by 4 bases and J by 1 base, with 15 bases between.

CDR3 DNA: TGCGCCAGCAGGACCCTAGCAAGCTCCTACAATGAGCAGTTCTTC. It translates to CASRTLASSYNEQFF. The chain uses TRBV5-1 and TRBJ2-1; tentatively, D is TRBD2 (5 bases). The V end was cut by 5 bases, the J end by 0 bases, with 12 bases between. Germline lookup yields CDR1 SGHRS and CDR2 YFSETQ. CDR3 length equals 15 residues.